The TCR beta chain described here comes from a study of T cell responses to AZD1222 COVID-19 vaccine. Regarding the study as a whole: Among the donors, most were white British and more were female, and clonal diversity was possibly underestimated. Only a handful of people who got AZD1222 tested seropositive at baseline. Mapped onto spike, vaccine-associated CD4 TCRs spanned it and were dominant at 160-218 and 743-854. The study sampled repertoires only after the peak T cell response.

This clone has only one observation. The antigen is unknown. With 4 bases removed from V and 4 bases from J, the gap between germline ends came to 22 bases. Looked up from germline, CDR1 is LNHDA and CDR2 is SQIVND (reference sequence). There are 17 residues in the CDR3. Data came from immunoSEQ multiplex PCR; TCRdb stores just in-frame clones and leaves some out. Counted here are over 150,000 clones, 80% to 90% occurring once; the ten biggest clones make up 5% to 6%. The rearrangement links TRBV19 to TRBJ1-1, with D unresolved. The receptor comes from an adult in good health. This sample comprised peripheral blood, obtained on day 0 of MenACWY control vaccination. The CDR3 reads CASSTPPYGEVVTEAFF. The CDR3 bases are TGTGCCAGTAGTACCCCTCCATACGGGGAAGTAGTCACTGAAGCTTTCTTT.